The 21 T cell receptor beta chains listed next were all sequenced from one sample in a study of blood T cell repertoires in COVID-19. Assay used: immunoSEQ multiplex PCR; TCRdb lists only in-frame clones, some missing. Counted here are around 260,000 clones, 80% to 95% occurring once; the ten biggest clones make up 1% to 1.3%. Material: PBMCs or T cells enriched from blood (not recorded which). All receptors come from a woman aged 25 to 39 who had recovered from COVID-19.

The chain recombines TRBV9 with TRBJ1-4; 7 nucleotides line up with TRBD1. There are 15 residues in the CDR3. The trim removed 3 bases at V and 7 bases at J, leaving 9 bases unmatched. Germline assignment: CDR1 SGDLS and CDR2 YYNGEE. The CDR3 nucleotides read TGTGCCAGCAGCGCCCCAGGGGGTGTTGGTGAAAAACTGTTTTTT. Protein sequence: CASSAPGGVGEKLFF.

This clone has a single count. Here the CDR3 DNA reads TGTGCCATCAGTGAGTCGATCGCGGGAGGGCCAGATGAGCAGTTCTTC. Amino acids: CAISESIAGGPDEQFF. The V and J genes are TRBV10-3 and TRBJ2-1, with 9 positions matching TRBD2. V dropped 0 bases and J dropped 8; count of bases not matched to a gene: 8. The CDR3 sequence is 16 residues long. Germline CDR1 and CDR2: ENHRY and SYGVKD.

This clone was recorded only once. The chain is built from TRBV27 and TRBJ2-2; 8 positions match TRBD2. V gave up 5 bases and J gave up 6 bases; unmatched junction bases: 11. The germline V gene has CDR1 MNHEY and CDR2 SMNVEV (reference sequence). CDR3 length equals 16 residues. The CDR3 bases are TGTGCCAGCAGTCCCCCGGGGGGGGGTCGGGCCGGGGAGCTGTTTTTT. This encodes CASSPPGGGRAGELFF.

V and J are TRBV11-3 and TRBJ1-4, with 8 bases that match TRBD1. The CDR3 has 20 amino acids. After removal of 5 bases from V and 0 bases from J, the junction contained 17 bases not matched to a gene. The germline V gene encodes CDR1 SGHNT and CDR2 YENEEA. DNA of the CDR3: TGTGCCAGCAGCCCCGACAGGGGAGCCCTATTAACGTCAACTAATGAAAAACTGTTTTTT. The encoded protein is CASSPDRGALLTSTNEKLFF.

The CDR3 loop reads CASIADTNTEAFF. CDR3 DNA sequence: TGTGCCAGCATCGCAGATACGAACACTGAAGCTTTCTTT. V gene TRBV2 combines with J gene TRBJ1-1; D remains ambiguous. The V gene lost 7 bases and the J gene lost 1 base, with 10 bases spanning the gap. Germline V gene sequence: CDR1 SNHLY, CDR2 FYNNEI. The CDR3 sequence is 13 residues long. Using reference TRBV2 and TRBJ1-1 for the parts outside the CDR3, the full variable domain is EPEVTQTPSHQVTQMGQEVILRCVPISNHLYFYWYRQILGQKVEFLVSFYNNEISEKSEIFDDQFSVERPDGSNFTLKIRSTKLEDSAMYFCASIADTNTEAFFGQGTRLTVV.

This clone showed up just once. The chain links TRBV30 to TRBJ1-3; D uncertain. The germline V gene has CDR1 GTSNPN and CDR2 SVGIG (reference sequence). The V end was cut by 1 base, the J end by 2 bases, with 9 bases between. The CDR3 is made up of 14 amino acids. The CDR3 loop reads CAWSAAVAGNTIYF. The DNA for the CDR3 is TGTGCCTGGAGTGCTGCGGTGGCTGGAAACACCATATATTTT.

This sequence joins TRBV14 and TRBJ1-3; 7 bases agree with TRBD1. Trimming cost V 6 bases and J 0 bases; bases outside gene matches: 5. This CDR3 spans 15 amino acids. The germline gives CDR1 SGHDN, CDR2 FVKESK. CDR3 sequence reads: CASRHGTDSGNTIYF. CDR3 bases: TGTGCCAGCAGGCATGGGACAGACTCTGGAAACACCATATATTTT.

This chain uses TRBV28 with TRBJ2-5; D not certain. The CDR3 has 14 amino acids. V lost 4 bases to trimming and J lost 1 base, with 10 bases between them. Per germline, CDR1 MDHEN and CDR2 SYDVKM. In DNA, the CDR3 is TGTGCCAGCAGTTCGAAGCACTCCCAAGAGACCCAGTACTTC. Encoded protein: CASSSKHSQETQYF.

The gene calls are TRBV3-1 (or the pseudogene TRBV3-2) and TRBJ2-1, with 10 bases fitting TRBD2. The CDR3 is 16 amino acids. J gave up 5 bases and V 5 bases, and 9 bases lay outside the gene matches. Per germline, CDR1 LGHDT and CDR2 YNNKEL (reference sequence). This CDR3 is CASSERGGRKHNEQFF. The CDR3 DNA reads as TGTGCCAGCAGCGAGCGGGGGGGGAGAAAACACAATGAGCAGTTCTTC.

The chain recombines TRBV28 with TRBJ2-4; D gene uncertain. The CDR3 consists of 13 residues. V was clipped by 1 base and J by 6 bases, with 7 bases between them. CDR1 and CDR2 (germline): MDHEN, SYDVKM. Written as DNA, the CDR3 is TGTGCCAGCAGTTTATCAGGTCCAAACATTCAGTACTTC. This encodes CASSLSGPNIQYF.

J is TRBJ1-3 and V is TRBV6-5; D is possibly TRBD1 (6 bases). Germline CDR1 and CDR2: MNHEY and SVGAGI. CDR3 length: 14 amino acids. V gave up 6 bases and J gave up 4 bases, with 13 bases separating them. The CDR3 is CASREGHAGNTIYF. The CDR3 DNA is TGTGCCAGCAGAGAGGGACACGCAGGAAACACCATATATTTT.

The J gene is TRBJ2-1, the V gene TRBV9; possible D gene TRBD2, 5 bases. The CDR3 has 17 amino acids. V dropped 3 bases and J dropped 5 bases, with 21 bases sitting between them. Germline lookup yields CDR1 SGDLS and CDR2 YYNGEE. The CDR3 spells CASSARALTTLHNEQFF. Written as DNA, the CDR3 is TGTGCCAGCAGCGCCCGAGCTCTGACTACTCTGCACAATGAGCAGTTCTTC.

This rearrangement joins TRBV28 to TRBJ2-5; 8 bases are shared with TRBD2. Germline values: CDR1 MDHEN, CDR2 SYDVKM. The CDR3 has 17 residues. V shed 1 base, J shed 5 bases, and the junction held 12 bases outside the gene matches. This CDR3 is CASSLSGLAAPWETQYF. CDR3 nucleotide sequence: TGTGCCAGCAGTTTATCTGGACTAGCAGCTCCGTGGGAGACCCAGTACTTC.

With respect to this clone: Relative to the germline gene, one junction end is altered; a read error may explain this. As DNA, the CDR3 is TGTGCCAGCAGCTTCCGGACTAGCGGATACTCCAACAATGAGCAGTTCTTC. Translation: CASSFRTSGYSNNEQFF. V is TRBV7-3 and J is TRBJ2-1, with 10 bases matching TRBD2. From germline, CDR1 is SGHTA and CDR2 FQGTGA. The CDR3 spans 17 residues.

The chain couples TRBV7-9 to TRBJ1-1, with D perhaps TRBD1 (6 bases). This CDR3 is 15 amino acids long. Germline CDR1 SEHNR, CDR2 FQNEAQ (reference sequence). Deletions cut 5 bases from V and 1 base from J, with 14 bases between. In DNA, the CDR3 is TGTGCCAGCAGCGTAAGACAGGTCCCGAACACTGAAGCTTTCTTT. This encodes CASSVRQVPNTEAFF.

This clone was observed once. The chain has TRBV28 and TRBJ1-6; 7 nucleotides match TRBD1. Germline loops: CDR1 MDHEN, CDR2 SYDVKM. The CDR3 spans 15 residues. J lost 10 bases, V lost 6 bases, and 12 bases had no gene match. In nucleotides, the CDR3 is TGTGCCAGCAGCACTACCCAGACAGGGTGGTCACCCCTCCACTTT. It translates to CASSTTQTGWSPLHF.

This clone was recorded only once. This chain joins TRBV15 and TRBJ2-7; 7 positions match TRBD1. After removal of 3 bases from V and 2 bases from J, the junction contained 7 bases not matched to a gene. CDR3 length: 15 amino acids. Germline-derived CDR1 and CDR2 are LNHNV and YYDKDF (reference sequence). The CDR3 DNA is TGTGCCACCAGCAGGGTGGGGACAGCTACCTACGAGCAGTACTTC. Its protein product is CATSRVGTATYEQYF. The full variable domain, rest sourced from reference TRBV15 and TRBJ2-7, is DAMVIQNPRYQVTQFGKPVTLSCSQTLNHNVMYWYQQKSSQAPKLLFHYYDKDFNNEADTPDNFQSRRPNTSFCFLDIRSPGLGDTAMYLCATSRVGTATYEQYFGPGTRLTVT.

This clone was detected only once. A read error may produce the germline difference seen at one junction end. This rearrangement joins TRBV7-2 to TRBJ2-5, with TRBD1 identical over 9 bases. The germline gives CDR1 SGHTA, CDR2 FQGNSA. CDR3 length: 16 amino acids. CDR3 in amino acids: CANSRTRQGGLETQYF. CDR3 coding DNA: TGTGCCAACAGCCGCACGAGACAGGGGGGTTTAGAGACCCAGTACTTC.

CDR3 protein: CASSLIPGQGTYNEQFF. The CDR3 DNA sequence: TGTGCCAGCAGCCTAATACCGGGACAGGGCACCTACAATGAGCAGTTCTTC. The rearrangement links TRBV7-9 to TRBJ2-1; TRBD1 matches 9 bases. After removal of 5 bases from V and 2 bases from J, the junction contained 10 bases not matched to a gene. CDR1 and CDR2 (germline): SEHNR, FQNEAQ (reference sequence). The CDR3 covers 17 residues.

The CDR3 protein is CASSLRTGTNEQFF. The CDR3 nucleotides are TGTGCCAGCAGCTTGAGAACAGGCACAAATGAGCAGTTCTTC. This rearrangement joins TRBV5-4 to TRBJ2-1; D might be TRBD1 (5 bases). The V end lost 1 base, the J end lost 7 bases, and 12 bases lay between the germline ends. This CDR3 is built from 14 residues. Germline V gives CDR1 SGHNT, CDR2 YYREEE (reference sequence).

The J gene is TRBJ2-7, the V gene TRBV7-2; D is perhaps TRBD2 (5 bases). This CDR3 spans 14 amino acids. Germline assignment: CDR1 SGHTA and CDR2 FQGNSA. The ends were cut back, 1 base at V and 7 bases at J, with 14 bases in the middle. The CDR3 nucleotides are TGTGCCAGCAGCTTAGGTCGGACTGGGGTTGAGCAGTACTTC. It yields the protein CASSLGRTGVEQYF. Using reference TRBV7-2 and TRBJ2-7 for the parts outside the CDR3, the full variable domain is GAGVSQSPSNKVTEKGKDVELRCDPISGHTALYWYRQSLGQGLEFLIYFQGNSAPDKSGLPSDRFSAERTGGSVSTLTIQRTQQEDSAVYLCASSLGRTGVEQYFGPGTRLTVT.